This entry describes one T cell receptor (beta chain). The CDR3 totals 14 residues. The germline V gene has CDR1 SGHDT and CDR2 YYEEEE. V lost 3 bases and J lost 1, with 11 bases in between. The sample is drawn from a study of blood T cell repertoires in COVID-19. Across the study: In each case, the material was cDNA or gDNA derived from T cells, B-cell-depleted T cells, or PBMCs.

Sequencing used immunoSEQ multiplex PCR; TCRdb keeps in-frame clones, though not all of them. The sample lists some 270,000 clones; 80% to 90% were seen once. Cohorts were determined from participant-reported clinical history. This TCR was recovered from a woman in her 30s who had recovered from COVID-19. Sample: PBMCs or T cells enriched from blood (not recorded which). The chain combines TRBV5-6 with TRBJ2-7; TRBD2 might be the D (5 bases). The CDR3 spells CASSSAGSSYEQYF. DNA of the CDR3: TGTGCCAGCAGCTCGGCGGGCTCATCCTACGAGCAGTACTTC.